Below are 15 T cell receptor beta chains sequenced from a single sample in a study of Graves' ophthalmopathy and Graves' hyperthyroidism. Amplification of the TCR beta CDR3 regions used RNA transcripts (as template). First-round RT-PCR employed HTBI primers, with a second-round multiplex PCR after it. MiXCR, run by TCRdb on the multiplex PCR reads, gives a single entry per CDR3 protein. The table has more than 1,000,000 distinct CDR3 sequences, roughly two fifths seen once. The source material was peripheral blood or thyroid tissue (not recorded which). The receptors shown here come from an adult man with Graves' hyperthyroidism.

This clonotype was seen at least ten times. This chain joins TRBV2 and TRBJ2-5, with 8 bases identical to TRBD1. The trim removed 6 bases at V and 4 bases at J, leaving 10 bases unmatched. The CDR3 has 15 amino acids. Germline V lookup: CDR1 SNHLY, CDR2 FYNNEI. This CDR3 is CASSPDRVVVETQYF. The DNA of the CDR3 is TGTGCCAGCAGCCCGGACAGGGTGGTTGTAGAGACCCAGTACTTC.

This chain connects TRBV29-1 to TRBJ2-5; 10 nucleotides align to TRBD2. CDR3 length equals 17 residues. After removal of 6 bases from V and 2 bases from J, the junction contained 15 bases not matched to a gene. Germline-derived CDR1 and CDR2 are SQVTM and ANQGSEA. CDR3 bases: TGCAGCGTACCAAAGCGGGGGGGACTAGCGCCACAAGAGACCCAGTACTTC. Protein: CSVPKRGGLAPQETQYF.

The chain combines TRBV20-1 with TRBJ1-6, with 9 bases matching TRBD1. Germline CDR1 DFQATT, CDR2 SNEGSKA (reference sequence). V shed 2 bases, J shed 6 bases, and the junction held 2 bases outside the gene matches. The CDR3 extends over 14 amino acids. This CDR3 is CSARKDRGNSPLHF. The CDR3 coding sequence is TGCAGTGCTAGAAAGGACAGGGGTAATTCACCCCTCCACTTT.

The J gene is TRBJ1-1, the V gene TRBV28, with D tentatively TRBD1 (6 bases). This CDR3 comprises 14 residues. The ends were cut back, 4 bases at V and 11 bases at J, with 20 bases in the middle. CDR1 MDHEN and CDR2 SYDVKM come from the germline V gene. Written as DNA, the CDR3 is TGTGCCAGCAGTTCCGGGACACAACCAGTACGGGCTTTCTTT. Its protein is CASSSGTQPVRAFF.

The chain has TRBV6-4 and TRBJ1-1, with D possibly being TRBD1 (5 bases). V was pared by 6 bases and J by 5 bases, with 13 bases between. Germline values: CDR1 MRHNA, CDR2 SNTAGT. The CDR3 runs 13 residues. This CDR3 reads CASRGTAGTEAFF. The DNA of the CDR3 is TGTGCCAGCAGAGGGACGGCGGGGACTGAAGCTTTCTTT.

This clonotype was observed many times. The V and J genes are TRBV20-1 and TRBJ2-5, with 12 bases aligning to TRBD2. There are 14 residues in the CDR3. V gave up 3 bases and J gave up 5 bases; unmatched junction bases: 4. Germline assignment: CDR1 DFQATT and CDR2 SNEGSKA (reference sequence). CDR3 DNA sequence: TGCAGTGCTAGTCCTAGCGGGAGGGATGAGACCCAGTACTTC. Its translation is CSASPSGRDETQYF.

This chain uses TRBV7-9 with TRBJ2-7, with TRBD1 matching over 8 bases. Germline V lookup: CDR1 SEHNR, CDR2 FQNEAQ (reference sequence). V lost 5 bases to trimming and J lost 4 bases; unmatched junction nucleotides: 10. The CDR3 consists of 15 residues. The CDR3 DNA sequence: TGTGCCAGCAGCCAAGAAACAGGGGGGATGTACGAGCAGTACTTC. Amino acids: CASSQETGGMYEQYF. The full variable domain, its missing parts supplied by reference TRBV7-9 and TRBJ2-7, is DTGVSQNPRHKITKRGQNVTFRCDPISEHNRLYWYRQTLGQGPEFLTYFQNEAQLEKSRLLSDRFSAERPKGSFSTLEIQRTEQGDSAMYLCASSQETGGMYEQYFGPGTRLTVT.

This chain joins TRBV7-9 and TRBJ1-1, with D possibly matching TRBD1 (6 bases). V lost 5 bases and J 0 bases, leaving 13 bases between the germline ends. The CDR3 has 15 amino acids. Germline lookup yields CDR1 SEHNR and CDR2 FQNEAQ (reference sequence). CDR3 DNA sequence: TGTGCCAGCAGCGGTAGACAGGTCCTGAACACTGAAGCTTTCTTT. This encodes CASSGRQVLNTEAFF.

Worth noting for this clonotype: A much larger clone differs from this one at a single base, so this may be a read error. The CDR3 region is CASRSAGAAQETRYF. CDR3 in DNA: TGTGCCAGCAGATCGGCAGGGGCCGCTCAAGAGACCCGGTACTTC. The chain recombines TRBV5-1 with TRBJ2-5, with a possible D match to TRBD1 (6 bases). Germline V CDR1 and CDR2: SGHRS, YFSETQ. The length of the CDR3 is 15 residues.

This clonotype was seen more than once but under ten times. The chain has TRBV19 and TRBJ1-6; TRBD1 aligns across 10 bases. Trimming cost V 4 bases and J 9 bases; bases outside gene matches: 6. CDR3 length: 15 residues. The germline V gene has CDR1 LNHDA and CDR2 SQIVND (reference sequence). The CDR3 sequence is CASSRDRGLTSPLHF. In DNA form, the CDR3 reads TGTGCCAGTAGTAGGGACAGGGGTTTGACTTCACCCCTCCACTTT.

This clonotype is a singleton in its sample. The V and J genes are TRBV29-1 and TRBJ1-5, with D unresolved. Trimming left V 4 bases short and J 6 bases short, with 10 bases between. CDR3 length equals 12 residues. The germline V gene has CDR1 SQVTM and CDR2 ANQGSEA. The DNA for the CDR3 is TGCAGCGTTGGTGTTGGTGTTCAGCCCCAGCATTTT. Translating gives CSVGVGVQPQHF. The whole variable domain, remainder taken from reference TRBV29-1 and TRBJ1-5, is SAVISQKPSRDICQRGTSLTIQCQVDSQVTMMFWYRQQPGQSLTLIATANQGSEATYESGFVIDKFPISRPNLTFSTLTVSNMSPEDSSIYLCSVGVGVQPQHFGDGTRLSIL.

The rearrangement joins TRBV14 to TRBJ2-7; 7 bases fit TRBD1. The ends lost 5 bases at V and 11 bases at J; junction bases unmatched: 15. CDR1 SGHDN and CDR2 FVKESK come from the germline V gene. This CDR3 region has 14 residues. In DNA form, the CDR3 reads TGTGCCAGCAGCTTTGGGGGAATACAGGGGATTGAGTACTTC. Translated, it gives CASSFGGIQGIEYF.

The rearrangement links TRBV5-1 to TRBJ2-6; D possibly corresponds to TRBD1 (6 bases). Germline CDR1 and CDR2: SGHRS and YFSETQ. The CDR3 runs to 15 residues. V was clipped by 6 bases and J by 1 base, with 11 bases between them. CDR3 in DNA: TGCGCCAGCAACCTACAGGGTTCTGGGGCCAACGTCCTGACTTTC. It codes for CASNLQGSGANVLTF.

This clonotype was found a few times. The genes are TRBV29-1 and TRBJ2-7; 7 nucleotides line up with TRBD2. CDR1 and CDR2 from the germline V gene are SQVTM and ANQGSEA. CDR3 size: 13 residues. Trimming cost V 3 bases and J 4 bases; bases outside gene matches: 6. The CDR3 DNA reads as TGCAGCGTTGAGTCTAGCGGCAGGTACGAGCAGTACTTC. Protein: CSVESSGRYEQYF.

This chain joins TRBV7-2 and TRBJ1-5, with TRBD1 identical over 7 bases. The J segment lost 5 bases and the V segment lost 4 bases, leaving 5 bases of the junction unmatched. Germline V lookup: CDR1 SGHTA, CDR2 FQGNSA. This CDR3 is 14 amino acids long. CDR3 residues: CASSWDSFYQPQHF. CDR3 in DNA: TGTGCCAGCAGCTGGGACAGCTTCTATCAGCCCCAGCATTTT.